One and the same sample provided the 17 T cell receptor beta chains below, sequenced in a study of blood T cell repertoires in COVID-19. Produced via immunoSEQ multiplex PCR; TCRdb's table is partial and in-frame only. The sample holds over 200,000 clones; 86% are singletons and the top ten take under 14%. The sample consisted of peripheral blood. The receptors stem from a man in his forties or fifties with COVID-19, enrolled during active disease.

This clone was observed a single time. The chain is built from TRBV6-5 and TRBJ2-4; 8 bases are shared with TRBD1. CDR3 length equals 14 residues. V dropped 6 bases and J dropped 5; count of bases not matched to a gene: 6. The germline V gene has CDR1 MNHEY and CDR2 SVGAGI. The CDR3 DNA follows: TGTGCCAGCAGAGGGACAGGTTCCCAAAACATTCAGTACTTC. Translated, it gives CASRGTGSQNIQYF.

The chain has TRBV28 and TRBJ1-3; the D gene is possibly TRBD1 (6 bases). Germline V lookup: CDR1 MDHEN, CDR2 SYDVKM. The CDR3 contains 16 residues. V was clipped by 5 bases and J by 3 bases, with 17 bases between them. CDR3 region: CASSTTGIGGGNTIYF. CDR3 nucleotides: TGTGCCAGCAGTACTACAGGGATAGGAGGTGGAAACACCATATATTTT.

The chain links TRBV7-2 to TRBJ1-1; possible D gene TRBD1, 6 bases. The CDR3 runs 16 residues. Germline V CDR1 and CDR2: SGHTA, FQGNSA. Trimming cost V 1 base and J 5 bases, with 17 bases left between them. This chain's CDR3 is CASSLDLAGAYTEAFF. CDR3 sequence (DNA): TGTGCCAGCAGCTTAGACCTTGCGGGGGCGTATACTGAAGCTTTCTTT.

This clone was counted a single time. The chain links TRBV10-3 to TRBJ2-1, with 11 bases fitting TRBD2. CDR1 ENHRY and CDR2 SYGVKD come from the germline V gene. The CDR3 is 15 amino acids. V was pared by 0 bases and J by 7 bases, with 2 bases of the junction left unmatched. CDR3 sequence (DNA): TGTGCCATCAGTGAGTCTACTAGCGGGGGTAATGAGCAGTTCTTC. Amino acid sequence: CAISESTSGGNEQFF.

This chain's CDR3 is CASSQTATEAFF. The CDR3 nucleotides read TGTGCCAGTAGCCAGACAGCCACTGAAGCTTTCTTT. The chain joins TRBV19 to TRBJ1-1, with D possibly matching TRBD1 (5 bases). The ends were cut back, 6 bases at V and 4 bases at J, with 9 bases in the middle. CDR3 length equals 12 residues. The V gene's germline CDR1 is LNHDA and CDR2 SQIVND (reference sequence).

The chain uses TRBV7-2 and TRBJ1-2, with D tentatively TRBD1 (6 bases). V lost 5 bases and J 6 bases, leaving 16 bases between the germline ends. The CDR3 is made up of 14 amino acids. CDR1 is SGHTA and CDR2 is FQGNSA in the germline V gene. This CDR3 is CASSTRLKGDGYTF. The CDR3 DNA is TGTGCCAGCAGCACGAGACTCAAGGGGGATGGCTACACCTTC.

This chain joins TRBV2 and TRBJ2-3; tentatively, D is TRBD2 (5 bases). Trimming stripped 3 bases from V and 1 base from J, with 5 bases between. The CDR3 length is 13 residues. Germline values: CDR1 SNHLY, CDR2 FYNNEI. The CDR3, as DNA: TGTGCCAGCAGTGAGGAGGGCACAGATACGCAGTATTTT. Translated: CASSEEGTDTQYF.

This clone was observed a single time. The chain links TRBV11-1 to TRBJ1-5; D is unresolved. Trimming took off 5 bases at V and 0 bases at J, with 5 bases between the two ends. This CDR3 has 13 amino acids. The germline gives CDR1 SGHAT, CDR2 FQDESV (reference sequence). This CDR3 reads CASSLYSNQPQHF. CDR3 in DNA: TGTGCCAGCAGCCTTTATAGCAATCAGCCCCAGCATTTT.

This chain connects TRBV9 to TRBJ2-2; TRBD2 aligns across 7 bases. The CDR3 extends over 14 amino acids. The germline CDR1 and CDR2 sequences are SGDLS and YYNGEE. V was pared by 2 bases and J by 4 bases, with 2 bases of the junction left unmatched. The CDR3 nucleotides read TGTGCCAGCAGCGTCCGGACTAGCACCGGGGAGCTGTTTTTT. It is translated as CASSVRTSTGELFF.

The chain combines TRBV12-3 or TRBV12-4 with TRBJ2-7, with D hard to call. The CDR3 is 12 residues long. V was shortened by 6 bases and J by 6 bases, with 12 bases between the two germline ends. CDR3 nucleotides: TGTGCCAGCAGCCCCCCCGGTCTCGAGCAGTACTTC. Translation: CASSPPGLEQYF.

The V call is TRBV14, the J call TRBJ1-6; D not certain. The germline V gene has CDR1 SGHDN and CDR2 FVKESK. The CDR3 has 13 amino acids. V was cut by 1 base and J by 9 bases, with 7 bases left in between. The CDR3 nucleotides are TGTGCCAGCAGCCAAGTGGTCGGTTCACCCCTCCACTTT. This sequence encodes CASSQVVGSPLHF.

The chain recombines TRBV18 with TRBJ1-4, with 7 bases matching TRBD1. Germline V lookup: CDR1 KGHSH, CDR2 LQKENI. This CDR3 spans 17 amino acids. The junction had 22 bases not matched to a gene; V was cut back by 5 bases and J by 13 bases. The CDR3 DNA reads TGTGCCAGCTCAGAGAGGCCCGGGACAGTTTTATGGCGGGGACTGTTTTTT. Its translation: CASSERPGTVLWRGLFF. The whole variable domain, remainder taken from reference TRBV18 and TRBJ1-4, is NAGVMQNPRHLVRRRGQEARLRCSPMKGHSHVYWYRQLPEEGLKFMVYLQKENIIDESGMPKERFSAEFPKEGPSILRIQQVVRGDSAAYFCASSERPGTVLWRGLFFGSGTQLSVL.

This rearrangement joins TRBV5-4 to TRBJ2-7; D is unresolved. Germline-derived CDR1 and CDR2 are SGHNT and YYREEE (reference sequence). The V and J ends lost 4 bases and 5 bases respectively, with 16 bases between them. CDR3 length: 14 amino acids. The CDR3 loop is CASSPTVAHHEQYF. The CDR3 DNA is TGTGCCAGCAGCCCCACCGTGGCCCACCACGAGCAGTACTTC.

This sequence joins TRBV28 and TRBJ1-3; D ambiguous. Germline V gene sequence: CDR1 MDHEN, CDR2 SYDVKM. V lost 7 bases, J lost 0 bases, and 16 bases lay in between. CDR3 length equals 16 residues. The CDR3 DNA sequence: TGTGCCAGCACTTCCTGGGCGGGTTACTCTGGAAACACCATATATTTT. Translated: CASTSWAGYSGNTIYF.

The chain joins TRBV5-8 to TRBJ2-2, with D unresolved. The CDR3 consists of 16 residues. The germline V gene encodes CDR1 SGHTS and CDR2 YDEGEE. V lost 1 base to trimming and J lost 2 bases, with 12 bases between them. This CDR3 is CASSLTSAVNTGELFF. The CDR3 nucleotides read TGTGCCAGCAGCTTGACAAGCGCTGTTAACACCGGGGAGCTGTTTTTT.

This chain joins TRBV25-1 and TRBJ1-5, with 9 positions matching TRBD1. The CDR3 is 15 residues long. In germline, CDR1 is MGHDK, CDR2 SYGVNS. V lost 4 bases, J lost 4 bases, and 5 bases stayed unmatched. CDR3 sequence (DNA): TGTGCCAGCAGTGGGGGGACAGGGTGGAATCAGCCCCAGCATTTT. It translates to CASSGGTGWNQPQHF.

CDR3 sequence (DNA): TGCGCCAGCAGCTTGGCCTTGAAAATCCGGACAGGGGACACTGAAGCTTTCTTT. Its protein is CASSLALKIRTGDTEAFF. J is TRBJ1-1 and V is TRBV5-1, with 9 bases lining up with TRBD1. This CDR3 has 18 amino acids. V lost 0 bases, J lost 3 bases, and 12 bases stayed unmatched. Germline values: CDR1 SGHRS, CDR2 YFSETQ.